The text below deals with one TCR beta chain. The sample is drawn from a study of blood T cell repertoires in COVID-19. Profiled with immunoSEQ multiplex PCR; TCRdb holds only in-frame clones, not every one. The sample holds over 350,000 clones, 85% to 90% seen once. Material: peripheral blood. The TCR originated in a young woman with acute or convalescent COVID-19.

CDR3 in amino acids: CASSEGLAETGELFF. In nucleotides, the CDR3 is TGTGCCAGCAGCGAGGGACTAGCGGAAACCGGGGAGCTGTTTTTT. The chain carries TRBV5-4 and TRBJ2-2; 11 positions agree with TRBD2. V trimming: 4 bases; J trimming: 5 bases; junction bases outside the gene matches: 4. Germline values: CDR1 SGHNT, CDR2 YYREEE (reference sequence). The CDR3 extends over 15 amino acids.